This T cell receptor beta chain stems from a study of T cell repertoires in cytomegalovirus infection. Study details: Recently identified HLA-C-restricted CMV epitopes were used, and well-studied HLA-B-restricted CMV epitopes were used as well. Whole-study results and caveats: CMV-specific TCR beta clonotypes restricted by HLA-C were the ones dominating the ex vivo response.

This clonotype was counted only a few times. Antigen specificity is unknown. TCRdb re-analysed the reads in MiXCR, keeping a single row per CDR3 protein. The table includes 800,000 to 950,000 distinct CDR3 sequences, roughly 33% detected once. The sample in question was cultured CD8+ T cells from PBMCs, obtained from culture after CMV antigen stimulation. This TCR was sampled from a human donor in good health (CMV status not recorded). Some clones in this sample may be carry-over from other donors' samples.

CDR3 nucleotide sequence: TGCGCCAGCAGTCCATTCGTGGACAGGGATACTGAAGCTTTCTTT. Translated, it gives CASSPFVDRDTEAFF. V and J are TRBV5-1 and TRBJ1-1; 8 bases line up with TRBD1. Germline CDR1 SGHRS, CDR2 YFSETQ. The CDR3 is made up of 15 amino acids. With 5 bases clipped from V and 5 bases from J, the junction kept 11 bases outside the gene matches.